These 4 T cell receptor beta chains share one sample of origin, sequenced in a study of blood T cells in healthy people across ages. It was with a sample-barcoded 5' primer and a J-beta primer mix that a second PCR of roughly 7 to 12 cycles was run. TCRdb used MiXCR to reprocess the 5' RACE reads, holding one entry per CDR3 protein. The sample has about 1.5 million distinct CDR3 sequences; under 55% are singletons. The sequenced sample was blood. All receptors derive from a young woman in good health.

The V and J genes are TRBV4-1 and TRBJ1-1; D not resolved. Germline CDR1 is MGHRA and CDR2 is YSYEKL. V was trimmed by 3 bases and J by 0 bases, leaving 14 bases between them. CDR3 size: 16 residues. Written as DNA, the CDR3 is TGCGCCAGCAGCCACCCCGGGGTAGGGCTGAACACTGAAGCTTTCTTT. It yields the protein CASSHPGVGLNTEAFF.

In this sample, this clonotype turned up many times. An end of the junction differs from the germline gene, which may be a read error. CDR3 DNA sequence: TGTGCCAGCAGCGTAGACCGATCCTACGAGCAGTACTTC. This codes for CASSVDRSYEQYF. The V and J genes are TRBV11-2 and TRBJ2-7; D is undetermined. CDR3 length: 13 residues. Per germline, CDR1 SGHAT and CDR2 FQNNGV. The entire variable domain, with the rest obtained from reference TRBV11-2 and TRBJ2-7, is as follows: EAGVAQSPRYKIIEKRQSVAFWCNPISGHATLYWYQQILGQGPKLLIQFQNNGVVDDSQLPKDRFSAERLKGVDSTLKIQPAKLEDSAVYLCASSVDRSYEQYFGPGTRLTVT.

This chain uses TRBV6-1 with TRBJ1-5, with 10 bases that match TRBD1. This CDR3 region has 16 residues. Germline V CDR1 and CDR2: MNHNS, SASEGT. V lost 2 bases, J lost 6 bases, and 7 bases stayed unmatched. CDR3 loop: CASSEQGTGAGQPQHF. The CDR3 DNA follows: TGTGCCAGCAGTGAACAGGGGACAGGGGCCGGTCAGCCCCAGCATTTT.

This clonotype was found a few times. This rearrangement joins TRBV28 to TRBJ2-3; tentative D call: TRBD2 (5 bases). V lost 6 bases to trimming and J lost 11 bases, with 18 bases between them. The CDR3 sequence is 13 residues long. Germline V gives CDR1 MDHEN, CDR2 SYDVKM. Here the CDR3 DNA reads TGTGCCAGCAGCCCCCGCGGGCCACAAGAGCAGTATTTT. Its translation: CASSPRGPQEQYF.